This entry lists 30 T cell receptor beta chains sequenced from one sample in a study of long-term antiretroviral therapy in people with HIV. Samples were assayed with immunoSEQ v3.0 at survey level. Sequenced by immunoSEQ multiplex PCR; TCRdb stores in-frame clones only, minus some. The repertoire holds some 21,000 clones, with roughly 84% as singletons. This specimen consisted of unsorted PBMCs, obtained at the start of antiretroviral therapy. The receptors derive from a man aged 45-60 years with HIV.

This clone turned up a few times. This chain links TRBV19 with TRBJ1-5; D remains ambiguous. Germline V gives CDR1 LNHDA, CDR2 SQIVND (reference sequence). V lost 1 base, J lost 3 bases, and 16 bases lay in between. This CDR3 spans 17 amino acids. CDR3 DNA sequence: TGTGCCAGTAGTATAGTAGGAGCCGGCGTGTACAATCAGCCCCAGCATTTT. Encoded protein: CASSIVGAGVYNQPQHF.

In DNA form, the CDR3 reads TGTGCCGCAGGATTTTATGGCTACACCTTC. Translation gives CAAGFYGYTF. The rearrangement links TRBV28 to TRBJ1-2; D is unclear. The CDR3 is 10 amino acids. CDR1 and CDR2 (germline): MDHEN, SYDVKM. V lost 11 bases and J lost 5, with 9 bases in between.

The J gene is TRBJ2-1, the V gene TRBV29-1; D is undetermined. The CDR3 contains 13 residues. CDR1 SQVTM and CDR2 ANQGSEA come from the germline V gene. The V gene lost 2 bases and the J gene lost 4 bases, with 9 bases spanning the gap. CDR3 bases: TGCAGCGTTGAAAGGGCAGAGTACAATGAGCAGTTCTTC. Translating gives CSVERAEYNEQFF.

This sequence joins TRBV11-2 and TRBJ1-2, with no clear D. Deletions cut 5 bases from V and 4 bases from J, with 14 bases between. The CDR3 contains 14 residues. Germline assignment: CDR1 SGHAT and CDR2 FQNNGV. The CDR3 nucleotides read TGTGCCAGCAGCCATGGGCTCCTCCCCTATGGCTACACCTTC. Amino acid sequence: CASSHGLLPYGYTF. Looking up the rest from reference TRBV11-2 and TRBJ1-2 gives the full variable domain: EAGVAQSPRYKIIEKRQSVAFWCNPISGHATLYWYQQILGQGPKLLIQFQNNGVVDDSQLPKDRFSAERLKGVDSTLKIQPAKLEDSAVYLCASSHGLLPYGYTFGSGTRLTVV.

The chain is built from TRBV28 and TRBJ1-5; 11 positions match TRBD1. Unmatched junction bases numbered 6, after V lost 3 bases and J lost 5 bases. The length of the CDR3 is 16 residues. CDR1 is MDHEN and CDR2 is SYDVKM in the germline V gene. The CDR3 protein is CASSFGPGQGDQPQHF. The CDR3 nucleotides read TGTGCCAGCAGTTTTGGACCGGGACAGGGGGATCAGCCCCAGCATTTT.

The V call is TRBV19, the J call TRBJ1-1; a possible D gene is TRBD1 (5 bases). Looked up from germline, CDR1 is LNHDA and CDR2 is SQIVND (reference sequence). V gave up 3 bases and J gave up 1 base, with 15 bases separating them. CDR3 size: 16 residues. The CDR3 DNA sequence: TGTGCCAGTAGTATGTGGGGCCCCAACGGGAACACTGAAGCTTTCTTT. Amino acids: CASSMWGPNGNTEAFF.

V and J are TRBV19 and TRBJ1-1; D gene ambiguous. The CDR3 spans 13 residues. Trimming took 5 bases from V and 0 from J, leaving 7 bases between them. CDR1 and CDR2 (germline): LNHDA, SQIVND (reference sequence). The CDR3 here is CASSSALNTEAFF. The DNA for the CDR3 is TGTGCCAGTAGTTCGGCATTGAACACTGAAGCTTTCTTT.

The V call is TRBV27, the J call TRBJ2-3; D may match TRBD1 or TRBD2 (5 bases each). With 10 bases removed from V and 7 bases from J, the gap between germline ends came to 12 bases. Germline V gene data show CDR1 as MNHEY and CDR2 as SMNVEV (reference sequence). The CDR3 totals 11 residues. CDR3 sequence (DNA): TGTGCCATGGGACCTGGGTATACGCAGTATTTT. Protein product: CAMGPGYTQYF.

This chain links TRBV9 with TRBJ2-7, with D perhaps TRBD2 (5 bases). V shed 0 bases and J shed 2 bases, with 9 bases lying between them. CDR1 is SGDLS, CDR2 YYNGEE, per germline. The CDR3 runs 14 residues. CDR3 nucleotide sequence: TGTGCCAGCAGCGTAGTGGGAGAAACCTACGAGCAGTACTTC. Its translation is CASSVVGETYEQYF.

This chain joins TRBV6-1 and TRBJ2-1, with TRBD1 as a possible D gene (6 bases). V was trimmed by 6 bases and J by 9 bases, leaving 15 bases between them. The length of the CDR3 is 13 residues. Germline V lookup: CDR1 MNHNS, CDR2 SASEGT. The CDR3 protein is CASRITGLAEQFF. The DNA for the CDR3 is TGTGCCAGCAGGATTACAGGGTTGGCTGAGCAGTTCTTC.

The chain joins TRBV2 to TRBJ1-2; D gene ambiguous. Looked up from germline, CDR1 is SNHLY and CDR2 is FYNNEI. The CDR3 totals 13 residues. Trimming shortened V by 6 bases and J by 0 bases, and 8 bases separated the two germline ends. The CDR3 DNA is TGTGCCAGCAGCGGTATTCCTAACTATGGCTACACCTTC. The encoded protein is CASSGIPNYGYTF.

The chain employs TRBV9 and TRBJ2-7, with TRBD2 matching over 7 bases. CDR1 and CDR2 from the germline V gene are SGDLS and YYNGEE. V lost 3 bases, J lost 4 bases, and 4 bases stayed unmatched. The CDR3 extends over 13 amino acids. CDR3 DNA: TGTGCCAGCAGCGAGGCTAGCGGATACGAGCAGTACTTC. It specifies CASSEASGYEQYF.

This chain links TRBV5-6 with TRBJ1-5, with D hard to call. This CDR3 has 15 amino acids. Germline assignment: CDR1 SGHDT and CDR2 YYEEEE. Trimming removed 0 bases from V and 2 bases from J, with 9 bases in between. CDR3 nucleotide sequence: TGTGCCAGCAGCTTGGGGAGGGCAGGCAATCAGCCCCAGCATTTT. Amino acid sequence: CASSLGRAGNQPQHF.

The gene calls are TRBV29-1 and TRBJ1-1; D ambiguous. CDR1 SQVTM and CDR2 ANQGSEA come from the germline V gene. The V gene lost 0 bases and the J gene lost 11 bases, with 16 bases spanning the gap. The CDR3 extends over 13 amino acids. CDR3 sequence: CSVEDLSRRSAFF. DNA for the CDR3: TGCAGCGTTGAAGATCTTTCCCGTCGGTCGGCTTTCTTT.

The chain has TRBV5-1 and TRBJ2-2, with 8 bases fitting TRBD2. CDR3 length equals 15 residues. Germline loops: CDR1 SGHRS, CDR2 YFSETQ. V dropped 1 base and J dropped 3; count of bases not matched to a gene: 2. The CDR3 sequence is CASSLKAGDTGELFF. The CDR3 bases are TGCGCCAGCAGCTTGAAAGCGGGGGACACCGGGGAGCTGTTTTTT.

J is TRBJ1-6 and V is TRBV18, with 7 bases lining up with TRBD1. V dropped 4 bases and J dropped 11; count of bases not matched to a gene: 8. This CDR3 spans 14 amino acids. CDR1 is KGHSH, CDR2 LQKENI, per germline. CDR3 loop: CASSLRQGGAPLHF. The CDR3 DNA reads as TGTGCCAGCTCACTGCGACAGGGTGGGGCACCCCTCCACTTT. The complete variable domain, with remaining parts taken from reference TRBV18 and TRBJ1-6, reads NAGVMQNPRHLVRRRGQEARLRCSPMKGHSHVYWYRQLPEEGLKFMVYLQKENIIDESGMPKERFSAEFPKEGPSILRIQQVVRGDSAAYFCASSLRQGGAPLHFGNGTRLTVT.

By sample share, this clone is medium-sized. The chain employs TRBV18 and TRBJ1-4; D gene unclear. The CDR3 contains 15 residues. Per the germline V gene, CDR1 is KGHSH and CDR2 is LQKENI. V was trimmed by 2 bases and J by 10 bases, leaving 17 bases between them. This CDR3 reads CASSPYGPESGKLFF. CDR3 sequence (DNA): TGTGCCAGCTCACCATACGGGCCAGAATCGGGAAAACTGTTTTTT.

This clone appeared a single time. J is TRBJ2-7 and V is TRBV2; D gene ambiguous. CDR3 size: 11 residues. Germline CDR1 is SNHLY and CDR2 is FYNNEI. V gave up 8 bases and J gave up 4 bases, with 9 bases separating them. CDR3 bases: TGTGCCAGCGGATGGGAATACGAGCAGTACTTC. Protein sequence: CASGWEYEQYF.

The J gene is TRBJ1-1, the V gene TRBV10-3; D perhaps matches TRBD1 (6 bases). Germline V gives CDR1 ENHRY, CDR2 SYGVKD. Trimming left V 6 bases short and J 7 bases short, with 12 bases between. The CDR3 runs to 12 residues. The DNA for the CDR3 is TGTGCCATCAGGAAAGAGGGGGGTGAAGCTTTCTTT. Translated: CAIRKEGGEAFF.

The chain links TRBV7-9 to TRBJ1-2; D might be TRBD1 (6 bases). This CDR3 spans 13 amino acids. The V and J ends lost 6 bases and 4 bases respectively, with 12 bases between them. The V gene's germline CDR1 is SEHNR and CDR2 FQNEAQ (reference sequence). The CDR3 nucleotides read TGTGCCAGCAGGGCACAGGGTTCCTATGGCTACACCTTC. This translates into CASRAQGSYGYTF. The variable domain in full, completed from reference TRBV7-9 and TRBJ1-2, reads DTGVSQNPRHKITKRGQNVTFRCDPISEHNRLYWYRQTLGQGPEFLTYFQNEAQLEKSRLLSDRFSAERPKGSFSTLEIQRTEQGDSAMYLCASRAQGSYGYTFGSGTRLTVV.

The V and J genes are TRBV20-1 and TRBJ1-2; no reliable D call. V lost 2 bases and J 6 bases, leaving 7 bases between the germline ends. The CDR3 is made up of 11 amino acids. CDR1 and CDR2 from the germline V gene are DFQATT and SNEGSKA (reference sequence). CDR3 sequence: CSARKGNGYTF. The CDR3 DNA reads TGCAGTGCTAGAAAAGGGAATGGCTACACCTTC.

This chain connects TRBV28 to TRBJ2-1, with 9 bases matching TRBD2. V was clipped by 8 bases and J by 6 bases; unmatched bases: 14. The CDR3 loop spans 16 amino acids. CDR1 is MDHEN, CDR2 SYDVKM, per germline. CDR3 region: CASLGWGSGRPNEQFF. In DNA, the CDR3 is TGTGCCAGCTTAGGTTGGGGGAGCGGGAGGCCCAATGAGCAGTTCTTC.

The V gene is TRBV25-1, the J gene TRBJ1-1; D unresolved. The length of the CDR3 is 14 residues. V dropped 4 bases and J dropped 1 base, with 10 bases sitting between them. CDR1 MGHDK and CDR2 SYGVNS come from the germline V gene. The CDR3 is CASSASEGNTEAFF. The CDR3 DNA reads TGTGCCAGCAGTGCCTCCGAGGGGAACACTGAAGCTTTCTTT.

CDR3 sequence (DNA): TGTGCCAGCAGGGGGGGCTTCGGAGATACGCAGTATTTT. Protein product: CASRGGFGDTQYF. The chain combines TRBV7-9 with TRBJ2-3; TRBD1 or TRBD2 may be the D gene (6 bases each). Germline V gene lookup returns CDR1 SEHNR and CDR2 FQNEAQ (reference sequence). Trimming stripped 6 bases from V and 5 bases from J, with 12 bases between. This CDR3 is built from 13 residues.

The chain couples TRBV14 to TRBJ2-5; either TRBD1 or TRBD2 may fit D (5 bases each). CDR1 is SGHDN, CDR2 FVKESK, per germline. V was pared by 1 base and J by 5 bases, with 11 bases between. The CDR3 is 14 residues long. In DNA form, the CDR3 reads TGTGCCAGCAGCCAAGGGGGCTGGGGGGAGACCCAGTACTTC. Protein product: CASSQGGWGETQYF.

The count of this clone is one. The rearrangement uses TRBV25-1 and TRBJ2-1; D is undetermined. V was trimmed by 6 bases and J by 5 bases, leaving 5 bases between them. CDR1 and CDR2 from the germline V gene are MGHDK and SYGVNS. This CDR3 region has 11 residues. CDR3 loop: CASRANNEQFF. The CDR3 DNA follows: TGTGCCAGCAGAGCCAACAATGAGCAGTTCTTC. The full variable domain, completed using reference TRBV25-1 and TRBJ2-1, is EADIYQTPRYLVIGTGKKITLECSQTMGHDKMYWYQQDPGMELHLIHYSYGVNSTEKGDLSSESTVSRIRTEHFPLTLESARPSHTSQYLCASRANNEQFFGPGTRLTVL.

The chain couples TRBV28 to TRBJ2-2, with 8 bases identical to TRBD1. Germline V gene lookup returns CDR1 MDHEN and CDR2 SYDVKM. The CDR3 is 18 amino acids. V lost 5 bases to trimming and J lost 0 bases; unmatched junction nucleotides: 11. CDR3 amino acids: CASSENGDRTTNTGELFF. In nucleotides, the CDR3 is TGTGCCAGCAGTGAGAACGGGGACAGGACGACGAACACCGGGGAGCTGTTTTTT.

The chain carries TRBV7-2 and TRBJ2-5; D remains ambiguous. V lost 0 bases and J lost 2, with 13 bases in between. CDR3 length: 16 amino acids. The germline gives CDR1 SGHTA, CDR2 FQGNSA. The CDR3 sequence: CASSLAAVIGQETQYF. Here the CDR3 DNA reads TGTGCCAGCAGCTTAGCTGCAGTTATAGGGCAAGAGACCCAGTACTTC.

The CDR3 DNA reads TGTGCCAGCAGTACGAATCAGGGTAGCCAGCCCCAGCATTTT. Translated: CASSTNQGSQPQHF. The gene calls are TRBV6-1 and TRBJ1-5, with D perhaps matching TRBD1 (5 bases). V gave up 5 bases and J gave up 7 bases, with 15 bases separating them. Germline CDR1 MNHNS, CDR2 SASEGT. There are 14 residues in the CDR3.

This chain links TRBV30 with TRBJ2-3; perhaps TRBD2 as D (5 bases). Germline values: CDR1 GTSNPN, CDR2 SVGIG (reference sequence). V lost 4 bases, J lost 5 bases, and 19 bases lay in between. The length of the CDR3 is 15 residues. This chain's CDR3 is CAWTRLARILDTQYF. The CDR3 DNA is TGTGCCTGGACTCGGCTAGCCCGAATACTAGATACGCAGTATTTT.